This TCR beta chain was recorded in a study of blood T cell repertoires in COVID-19. Participant age was about 18 to 89 years, and participants resided in approximately 25 US areas. Cohorts were assigned according to the clinical history that participants reported. This clone was counted once. The CDR3 runs to 15 residues. From germline, CDR1 is MNHEY and CDR2 SVGAGI. Deletions cut 6 bases from V and 5 bases from J, with 17 bases between. The assay was immunoSEQ multiplex PCR, and TCRdb's table has in-frame clones only and misses some. Of under 400,000 clones in the sample, 80% to 90% were seen once. The sample consisted of PBMCs or T cells enriched from blood (not recorded which). This receptor was taken from a woman between 40 and 55 years old with acute COVID-19. The J gene is TRBJ1-5, the V gene TRBV6-5; possibly TRBD1 for D (6 bases). The chain's CDR3 is CASRPGHNIDQPQHF. CDR3 DNA sequence: TGTGCCAGCAGGCCGGGACACAATATAGATCAGCCCCAGCATTTT.